This T cell receptor beta chain was sequenced for a study of tumor-infiltrating lymphocytes in oesophageal squamous cell carcinoma (dated by TCRdb to the mid-2010s). On this clonotype: Its antigen is currently not known. Per-base qualities were not stored, and no clone one base away is much larger.

According to the germline V gene, CDR1 reads MNHNS and CDR2 reads SASEGT. The CDR3 sequence holds 13 residues, the cysteine and phenylalanine included. CDR3 DNA only is kept here, 39 bases in frame from base 1. V lost 6 bases and J lost 6 bases; the stretch between them is 14 bases long. Libraries were constructed by PCR. Instrument used: Illumina HiSeq 2000. The public reads were quality trimmed at Q25 with fastp and then assembled into clones with MiXCR by TCRdb, keeping productive beta chains. Every distinct CDR3 protein forms one entry, paired with its most common genes and DNA. The sample table contains about 15,000 distinct CDR3 sequences; only one count was recorded for 46% of them. Approximately 46% of the sample rests with the top ten.

This sequence uses TRBV6-1 and TRBJ1-2; the D region possibly corresponds to TRBD1 (5 bases align). This TCR came from a male donor with esophageal squamous cell carcinoma. The specimen was blood. For the CDR3, the sequence is CASRSGTSNGYTF. The DNA sequence follows: TGTGCCAGCAGATCCGGGACGTCGAATGGCTACACCTTC.